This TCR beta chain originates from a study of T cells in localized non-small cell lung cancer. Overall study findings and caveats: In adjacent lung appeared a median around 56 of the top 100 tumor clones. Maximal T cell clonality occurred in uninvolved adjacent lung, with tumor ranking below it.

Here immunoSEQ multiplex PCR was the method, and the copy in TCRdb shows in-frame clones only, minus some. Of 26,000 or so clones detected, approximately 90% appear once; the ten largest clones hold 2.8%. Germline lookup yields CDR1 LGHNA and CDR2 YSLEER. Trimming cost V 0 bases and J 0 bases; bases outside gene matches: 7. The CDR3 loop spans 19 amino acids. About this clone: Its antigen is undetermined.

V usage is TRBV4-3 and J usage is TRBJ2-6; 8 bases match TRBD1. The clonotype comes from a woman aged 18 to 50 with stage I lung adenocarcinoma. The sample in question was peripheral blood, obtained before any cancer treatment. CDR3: CASSQEATGALSGANVLTF. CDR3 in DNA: TGCGCCAGCAGCCAAGAAGCGACAGGGGCCCTCTCTGGGGCCAACGTCCTGACTTTC.